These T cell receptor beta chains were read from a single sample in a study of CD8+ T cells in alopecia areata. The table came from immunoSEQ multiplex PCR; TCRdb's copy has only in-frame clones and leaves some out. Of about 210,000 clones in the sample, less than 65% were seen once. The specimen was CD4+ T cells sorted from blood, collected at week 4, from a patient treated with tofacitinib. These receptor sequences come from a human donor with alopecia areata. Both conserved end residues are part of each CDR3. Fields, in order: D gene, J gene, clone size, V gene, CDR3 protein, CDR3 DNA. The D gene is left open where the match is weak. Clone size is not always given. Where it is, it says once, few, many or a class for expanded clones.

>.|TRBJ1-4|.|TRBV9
CASSHSPRRSTNEKLFF
TGTGCCAGCAGCCATTCTCCCCGACGGTCAACTAATGAAAAACTGTTTTTT
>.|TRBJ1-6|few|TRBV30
CAWSVQRKVDNSPLHF
TGTGCCTGGAGTGTACAGCGAAAAGTGGATAATTCACCCCTCCACTTT
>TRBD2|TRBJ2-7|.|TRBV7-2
CASSLEVAGTYEQYF
TGTGCCAGCAGCTTAGAGGTAGCGGGCACCTACGAGCAGTACTTC
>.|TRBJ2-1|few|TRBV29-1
CSAAGYNEQFF
TGCAGCGCCGCAGGCTACAATGAGCAGTTCTTC
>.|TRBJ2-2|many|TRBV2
CASVRSQNTGELFF
TGTGCCAGCGTACGGTCCCAAAACACCGGGGAGCTGTTTTTT
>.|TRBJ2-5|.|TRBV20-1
CSAGRSETQYF
TGCAGTGCTGGGAGATCGGAGACCCAGTACTTC
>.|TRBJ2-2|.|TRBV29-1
CSVGPEGGSSGELFF
TGCAGCGTTGGCCCGGAAGGGGGGAGTTCGGGGGAGCTGTTTTTT
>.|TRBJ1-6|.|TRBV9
CASSVAPRDGNSPLHF
TGTGCCAGCAGCGTAGCTCCCAGGGATGGTAATTCACCCCTCCACTTT
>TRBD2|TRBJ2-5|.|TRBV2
CASTQTSGGKETQYF
TGTGCCAGCACTCAGACTAGCGGGGGGAAGGAGACCCAGTACTTC
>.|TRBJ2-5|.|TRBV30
CAWSRLNMGTQYF
TGTGCCTGGAGTCGTCTTAACATGGGGACCCAGTACTTC
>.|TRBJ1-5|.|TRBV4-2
CASSQTRGGSGQPQHF
TGTGCCAGCAGCCAAACCCGGGGGGGGTCGGGTCAGCCCCAGCATTTT
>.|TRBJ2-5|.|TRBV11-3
CASSLGVGETQYF
TGTGCCAGCAGCTTAGGAGTTGGGGAGACCCAGTACTTC
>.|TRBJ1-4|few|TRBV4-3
CASSQEQTNEKLFF
TGCGCCAGCAGCCAAGAACAGACTAATGAAAAACTGTTTTTT
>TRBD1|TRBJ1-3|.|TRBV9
CASNAQGNSGNTIYF
TGTGCCAGCAACGCACAGGGGAATTCTGGAAACACCATATATTTT
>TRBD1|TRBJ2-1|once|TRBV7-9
CASSQTGIYNEQFF
TGTGCCAGCAGCCAGACAGGGATCTACAATGAGCAGTTCTTC
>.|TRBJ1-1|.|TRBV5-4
CASSLWGNTEAFF
TGTGCCAGCAGCTTGTGGGGTAACACTGAAGCTTTCTTT
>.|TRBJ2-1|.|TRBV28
CASSLRGRNNEQFF
TGTGCCAGCAGTTTACGGGGACGAAACAATGAGCAGTTCTTC
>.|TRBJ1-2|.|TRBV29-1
CSAGEDGYTF
TGCAGCGCGGGGGAGGATGGCTACACCTTC
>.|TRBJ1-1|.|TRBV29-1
CSVGGQRTEAFF
TGCAGCGTTGGGGGGCAGCGTACTGAAGCTTTCTTT
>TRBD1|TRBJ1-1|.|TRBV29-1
CSVPDREWNTEAFF
TGCAGCGTGCCCGACAGGGAATGGAACACTGAAGCTTTCTTT
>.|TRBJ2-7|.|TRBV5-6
CASSLGLSAGDYEQYF
TGTGCCAGCAGCTTAGGCCTATCTGCCGGAGACTACGAGCAGTACTTC
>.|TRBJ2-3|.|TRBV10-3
CAISETLAGGDTQYF
TGTGCCATCAGTGAAACGCTAGCAGGTGGTGATACGCAGTATTTT
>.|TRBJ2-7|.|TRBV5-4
CASSLATTDSYEQYF
TGTGCCAGCAGCTTGGCGACGACAGACTCCTACGAGCAGTACTTC
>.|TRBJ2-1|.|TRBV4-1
CASSQDARGTFVEQFF
TGCGCCAGCAGCCAAGACGCCAGGGGAACGTTTGTTGAGCAGTTCTTC
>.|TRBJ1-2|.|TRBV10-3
CAISASGRSYTF
TGTGCCATCAGTGCGTCAGGAAGGAGCTACACCTTC
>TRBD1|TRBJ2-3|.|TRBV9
CASSVRTGASTDTQYF
TGTGCCAGCAGCGTGAGGACAGGGGCAAGCACAGATACGCAGTATTTT
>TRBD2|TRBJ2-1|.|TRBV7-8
CASSLVLAGGRNEQFF
TGTGCCAGCAGCTTAGTTTTAGCGGGGGGGCGGAATGAGCAGTTCTTC
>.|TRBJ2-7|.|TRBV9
CASSVSRQGSEQYF
TGTGCCAGCAGCGTATCTCGGCAGGGTAGCGAGCAGTACTTC
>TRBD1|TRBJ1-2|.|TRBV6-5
CASRVAGTGWGYTF
TGTGCCAGCAGAGTTGCCGGGACAGGGTGGGGCTACACCTTC
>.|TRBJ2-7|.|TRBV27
CASSRRGGLYEQYF
TGTGCCAGCAGCCGGCGTGGGGGGCTCTACGAGCAGTACTTC
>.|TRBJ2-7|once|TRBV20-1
CSAGDYEQYF
TGCAGTGCTGGGGACTACGAGCAGTACTTC
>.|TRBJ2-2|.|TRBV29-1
CSVLQGRGGELFF
TGCAGCGTTCTACAGGGAAGGGGCGGGGAGCTGTTTTTT
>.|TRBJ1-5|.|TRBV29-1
CSVALEIRNQPQHF
TGCAGCGTTGCGTTGGAAATACGCAATCAGCCCCAGCATTTT
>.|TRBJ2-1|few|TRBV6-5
CASSRATGTLEQFF
TGTGCCAGCAGTAGAGCCACAGGAACCCTAGAGCAGTTCTTC
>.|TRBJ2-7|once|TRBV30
CAWSGGDYEQYF
TGTGCCTGGAGTGGGGGCGACTACGAGCAGTACTTC
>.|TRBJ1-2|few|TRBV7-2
CASSLVDMTYGYTF
TGTGCCAGCAGCTTAGTCGACATGACCTATGGCTACACCTTC
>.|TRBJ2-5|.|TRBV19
CASSSMETQYF
TGTGCCAGTAGTTCCATGGAGACCCAGTACTTC